This TCR beta chain was profiled in a study of blood T cell dynamics during melanoma immunotherapy. At the level of the study: First-line therapy was either pembrolizumab or nivolumab with ipilimumab for metastatic melanoma.

The CDR3 has 16 amino acids. The germline V gene encodes CDR1 LGHNA and CDR2 YNFKEQ. V shed 3 bases, J shed 6 bases, and the junction held 9 bases outside the gene matches. Time point given: week 3, after first cycle of checkpoint inhibitor. TIE cells were CD3+ CD4- CD8+ CD45RA- CD45RO-high CD27- CCR7- memory T cells. Blood was drawn before treatment and at week 3 after checkpoint blockade. Prior systemic cancer therapy, immunosuppressant use and other active malignancies excluded patients. Study conclusions and caveats: It remained unknown if the driving T cell clones were melanoma-specific. The most clonal sorted CD8+ subset, immune-effector cells, was closest to cell-free DNA CDR3 sequences.

Clones were read by immunoSEQ multiplex PCR, and TCRdb kept only the in-frame ones, dropping some. The sample lists about 840 clones; over 75% were seen once. This clone turned up a few times. Its antigen is not known. This TCR was recovered from a human donor with melanoma. The V gene is TRBV4-2, the J gene TRBJ1-2; 11 bases are shared with TRBD1. The sample consisted of CD8+ T cells from blood, taken from a patient treated with checkpoint blockade. CDR3 in amino acids: CASSQDRGRVPHGYTF. The CDR3 nucleotides are TGTGCCAGCAGCCAGGACAGGGGGCGAGTTCCCCATGGCTACACCTTC.